The TCR beta chain described here comes from a study of blood T cell repertoires in COVID-19 (TCRdb year 2020). For context, the study as a whole: The collaborator samples originated in the United States, Italy and Spain and spanned the acute and convalescent phases of COVID-19. The material from the prospective study consisted of cDNA or gDNA derived from T cells, B-cell-depleted T cells, or PBMCs. Subjects who had been exposed to COVID-19, were actively infected with it, or had recovered from it provided the deeply sampled blood TCRbeta repertoires that made up the dataset. The repertoires were released in a freely available public database intended as a resource for research on the immune response to SARS-CoV-2. Samples came from the ongoing ImmuneRACE study (first 160 participants) plus 1,254 subjects from 6 global collaborators. The sample metadata nearly always contained a de-identified subject ID, COVID-19 status, age in years and sex. Where available, HLA class I and class II types were obtained from metadata supplied by the sample provider rather than from assay-based typing.

For this clone: There is no known antigen for this receptor. There are no base qualities to consult, and no much larger clone falls within one base.

Another Seattle source contributed samples from volunteer blood donors who had recovered from COVID-19. Collaborating institutions collected whole blood in K2EDTA tubes following their own protocols. For TCRbeta analysis, collaborator samples were shipped as frozen whole blood, as isolated PBMCs, or as DNA extracted from either sample type. What the research found in general, with its limitations: The amount of clinical and demographic metadata varied by source and participant and was provided uncurated.

TCRbeta CDR3 regions were amplified from genomic DNA using the immunoSEQ Assay, a bias-controlled multiplex PCR. Regarding the original processing steps: Within the assay, amplification of reference gene primers was used to estimate how many nucleated cells each sample contained. To quantify the absolute abundance of each unique TCRbeta CDR3 rearrangement, sequence reads were collapsed and filtered. Productive Simpson clonality was computed per sample as the square root of Simpson's diversity index over productive rearrangements. TCRdb holds this immuneACCESS table with in-frame rearrangements only. Some clones are missing; in checked studies, unresolved V genes explain under half, and the rest has no known cause. The V and J calls and clone size are taken from that table; D and trimming were inferred from the DNA. The sample table holds roughly 180,000 clones, of which approximately 85% were seen once. Roughly 1.2% of the sample belongs to the ten largest clones.

In the germline V gene, CDR1 corresponds to SNHLY and CDR2 to FYNNEI. Trimmed from V: 6 bases; trimmed from J: 5 bases; junction bases lacking a gene match: 4. The CDR3 numbers 12 residues from cysteine through phenylalanine. The retained sequence is limited to the CDR3, 36 bases, with the frame set at the first base. This TCR was recovered from a man aged 55-75 years who had recovered from COVID-19. The chain was built from TRBV2 and TRBJ2-7; TRBD1 lines up with 7 middle nucleotides. The material sequenced was peripheral blood. The DNA sequence is given as TGTGCCAGCAGCCTACAGGGGAACGAGCAGTACTTC. Translated, it reads CASSLQGNEQYF.